In its sample, the clone carrying this TCR beta chain was seen many times. Its antigen is not identified. The data originate from a study of spatial heterogeneity in lung cancer. Study in general: The count of detected beta-chain sequences consistently exceeded that of alpha-chain sequences. As counted in raw reads, each unique TCR and UMI combination appeared more than ten times on average.

In the library, each TCR cDNA molecule bore its own unique molecular identifier. TCRdb re-derived calls from the 5' RACE reads in MiXCR, one entry per CDR3 protein. The sample holds some 25,000 distinct CDR3 sequences; roughly 4.8% are singletons and the top ten take roughly 5.2%. CDR3 length: 14 residues. Germline V gene lookup returns CDR1 MNHEY and CDR2 SVGAGI. V was clipped by 5 bases and J by 12 bases; unmatched bases: 14. The time point here: sample taken at primary tumor resection. Researchers sequenced whole RNA taken from tumor, nontumor lung or frozen PBMC without sorting. General study findings and limits: TCRs found ubiquitously expanded in tumor appeared in blood more at resection than at follow-up.

V is TRBV6-5 and J is TRBJ1-2; 8 nucleotides match TRBD1. The receptor was isolated from a male donor with early-stage non-small cell lung cancer. The source material was PBMCs, sampled at surgery. CDR3 sequence reads: CASSRRQGIGFHTF. In nucleotides, the CDR3 is TGTGCCAGCAGTCGGAGACAGGGGATTGGGTTCCACACCTTC.